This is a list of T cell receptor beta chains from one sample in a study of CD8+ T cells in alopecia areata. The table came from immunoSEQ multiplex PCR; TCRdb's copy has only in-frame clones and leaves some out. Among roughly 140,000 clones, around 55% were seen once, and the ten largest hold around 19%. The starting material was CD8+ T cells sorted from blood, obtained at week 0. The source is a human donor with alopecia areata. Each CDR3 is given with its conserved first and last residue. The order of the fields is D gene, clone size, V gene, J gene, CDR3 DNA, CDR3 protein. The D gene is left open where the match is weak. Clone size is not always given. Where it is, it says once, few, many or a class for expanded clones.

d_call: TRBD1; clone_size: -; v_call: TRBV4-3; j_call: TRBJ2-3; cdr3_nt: TGCGCCAGCAGCCAAGTCGAGACAGGGGGGTATAGCACAGATACGCAGTATTTT; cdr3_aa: CASSQVETGGYSTDTQYF
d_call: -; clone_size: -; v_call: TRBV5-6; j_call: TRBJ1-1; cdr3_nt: TGTGCCAGCAGCTTGGGGAGCACGGGGGTAGCTTTCTTT; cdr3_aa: CASSLGSTGVAFF
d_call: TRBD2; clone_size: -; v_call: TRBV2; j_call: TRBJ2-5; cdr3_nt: TGTGCCAGCAAAACTAGCGGACAAGAGACCCAGTACTTC; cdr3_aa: CASKTSGQETQYF
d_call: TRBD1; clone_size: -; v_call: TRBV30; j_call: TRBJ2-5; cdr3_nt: TGTGCCTGGACGGGACAGGGGGACGAGACCCAGTACTTC; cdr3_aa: CAWTGQGDETQYF
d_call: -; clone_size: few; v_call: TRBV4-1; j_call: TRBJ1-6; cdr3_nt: TGCGCCAGCAGCCAAGTATGGGGGGATCTCGGTTCACCCCTCCACTTT; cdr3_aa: CASSQVWGDLGSPLHF
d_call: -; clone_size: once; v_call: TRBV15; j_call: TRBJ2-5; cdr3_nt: TGTGCCACCAGCAGAGATCTGGGGTCTCAAGAGACCCAGTACTTC; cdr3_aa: CATSRDLGSQETQYF
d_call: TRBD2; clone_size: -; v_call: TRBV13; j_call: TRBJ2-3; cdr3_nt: TGTGCCAGCAGCGATGGGACTAGCGGGGGTCTTTATACGCAGTATTTT; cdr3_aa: CASSDGTSGGLYTQYF
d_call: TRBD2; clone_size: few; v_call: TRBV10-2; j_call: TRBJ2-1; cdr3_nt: TGCGCCAGCAGCACCGGGAGGTTCAATGAGCAGTTCTTC; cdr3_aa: CASSTGRFNEQFF
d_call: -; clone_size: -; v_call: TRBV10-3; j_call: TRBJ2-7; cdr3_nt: TGTGCCATCCGGGACACAACAAACTACGAGCAGTACTTC; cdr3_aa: CAIRDTTNYEQYF
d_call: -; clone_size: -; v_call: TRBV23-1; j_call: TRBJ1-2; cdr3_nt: TGCGCCAGCAGTTGGGTCAGCGGCTACACCTTC; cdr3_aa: CASSWVSGYTF
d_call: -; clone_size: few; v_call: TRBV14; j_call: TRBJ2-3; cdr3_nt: TGTGCCAGCAGCCAAGAGTCGGACAACACAGATACGCAGTATTTT; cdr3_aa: CASSQESDNTDTQYF
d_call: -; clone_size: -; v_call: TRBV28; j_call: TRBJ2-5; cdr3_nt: TGTGCCAGCAGTTTAATGGACCGGGGAGAGACCCAGTACTTC; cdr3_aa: CASSLMDRGETQYF
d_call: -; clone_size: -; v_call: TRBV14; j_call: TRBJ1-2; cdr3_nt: TGTGCCAGCAGCCAGGGGTCTCTTTCGACATACACCTTC; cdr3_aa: CASSQGSLSTYTF
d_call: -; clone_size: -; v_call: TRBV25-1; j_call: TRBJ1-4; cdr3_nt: TGTGCCAGCAGCGGATTTGCAACTAATGAAAAACTGTTTTTT; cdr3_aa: CASSGFATNEKLFF
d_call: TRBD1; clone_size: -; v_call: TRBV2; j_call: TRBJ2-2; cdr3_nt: TGTGCCAGCAGTGACGGTGGGACAGGGACGTTGGAGGAGCTGTTTTTT; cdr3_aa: CASSDGGTGTLEELFF
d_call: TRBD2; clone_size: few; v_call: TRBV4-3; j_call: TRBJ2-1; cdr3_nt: TGCGCCAGCAGCCAAGGGGGTTCTGGACTAGCGATAGACAATGAGCAGTTCTTC; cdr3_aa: CASSQGGSGLAIDNEQFF
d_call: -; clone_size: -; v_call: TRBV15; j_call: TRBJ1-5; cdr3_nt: TGTGCCACCAGCAGCGAAATCCTTGCCGGTCAGCCCCAGCATTTT; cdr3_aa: CATSSEILAGQPQHF
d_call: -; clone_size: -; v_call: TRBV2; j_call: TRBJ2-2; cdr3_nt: TGTGCCAGCAGCTCCGCGGGCAGGTCGAACACCGGGGAGCTGTTTTTT; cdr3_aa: CASSSAGRSNTGELFF
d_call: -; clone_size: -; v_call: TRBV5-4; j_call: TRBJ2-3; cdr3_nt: TGTGCCAGCAGCTTGTGGGGTGCTTCTAGCACAGATACGCAGTATTTT; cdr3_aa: CASSLWGASSTDTQYF
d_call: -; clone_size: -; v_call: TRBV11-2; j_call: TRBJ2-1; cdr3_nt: TGTGCCAGCAGCTCACACTACCGGGGCGGGGACAATGAGCAGTTCTTC; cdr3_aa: CASSSHYRGGDNEQFF
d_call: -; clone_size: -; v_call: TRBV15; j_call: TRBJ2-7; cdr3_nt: TGTGCCACCAGCAGAGAACGTGGACAGACCTACGAGCAGTACTTC; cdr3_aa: CATSRERGQTYEQYF
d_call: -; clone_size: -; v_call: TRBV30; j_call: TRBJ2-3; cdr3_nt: TGTGCCTTCTCGACAGATACGCAGTATTTT; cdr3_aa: CAFSTDTQYF
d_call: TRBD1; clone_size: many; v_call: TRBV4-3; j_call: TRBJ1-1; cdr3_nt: TGCGCCAGCAGAAGAGACAGGGTAGGTCGGAACACTGAAGCTTTCTTT; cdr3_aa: CASRRDRVGRNTEAFF
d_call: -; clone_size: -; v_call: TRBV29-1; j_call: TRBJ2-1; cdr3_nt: TGCAGCGTTGAGATTCGTAATGAGCAGTTCTTC; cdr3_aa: CSVEIRNEQFF
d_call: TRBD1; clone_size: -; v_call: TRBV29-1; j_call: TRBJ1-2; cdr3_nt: TGCAGCGTTGAGGGACAGTGGGGACAGGGCTATGGCTACACCTTC; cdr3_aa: CSVEGQWGQGYGYTF
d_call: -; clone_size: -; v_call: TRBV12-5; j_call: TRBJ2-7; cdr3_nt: TGTGCTAGTACTGGTGAGAGACCCTACGAGCAGTACTTC; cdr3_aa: CASTGERPYEQYF
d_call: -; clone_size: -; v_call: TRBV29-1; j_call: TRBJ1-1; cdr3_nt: TGCAGCGTTGAATGGGGGACTGAAGCTTTCTTT; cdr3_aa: CSVEWGTEAFF
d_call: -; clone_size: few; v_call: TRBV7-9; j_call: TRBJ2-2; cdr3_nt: TGTGCCAGCAGCTTAGCTGGTCATTTCACCGGGGAGCTGTTTTTT; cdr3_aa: CASSLAGHFTGELFF
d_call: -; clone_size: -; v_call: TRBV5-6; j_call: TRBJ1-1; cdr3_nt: TGTGCCAGCAGTTCCTCACCCAGGGGAGAAGCTTTCTTT; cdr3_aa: CASSSSPRGEAFF
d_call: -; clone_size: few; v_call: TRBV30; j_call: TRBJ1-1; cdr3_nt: TGTGCCTGGAGCACTAGTAAGGCTTTCTTT; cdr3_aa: CAWSTSKAFF
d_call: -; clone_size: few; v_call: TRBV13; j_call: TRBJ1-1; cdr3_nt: TGTGCCAGCAGCTTAGTAGCGGGAACTGAAGCTTTCTTT; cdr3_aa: CASSLVAGTEAFF
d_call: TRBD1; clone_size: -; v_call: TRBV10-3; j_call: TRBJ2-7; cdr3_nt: TGTGCCATCAGTGAGGCAGGGGGCACCTACGAGCAGTACTTC; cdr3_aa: CAISEAGGTYEQYF
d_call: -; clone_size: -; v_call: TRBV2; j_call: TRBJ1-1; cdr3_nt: TGTGCCAGCAGCATCGGTCCGGGGGACACTGAAGCTTTCTTT; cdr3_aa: CASSIGPGDTEAFF
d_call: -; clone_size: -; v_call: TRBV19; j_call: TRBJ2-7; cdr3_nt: TGTGCCAGTAGTTCGGGACTGGGAACCTACGAGCAGTACTTC; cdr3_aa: CASSSGLGTYEQYF
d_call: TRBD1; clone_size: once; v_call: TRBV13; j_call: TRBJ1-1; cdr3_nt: TGTGCCAGCAGCGTAAGGGACAGGGCGAACACTGAAGCTTTCTTT; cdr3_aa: CASSVRDRANTEAFF
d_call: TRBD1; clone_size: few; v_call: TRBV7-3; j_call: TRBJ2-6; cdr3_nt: TGTGCCAGCAGGCCGACTACAGGGGGCTCTGGGGCCAACGTCCTGACTTTC; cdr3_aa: CASRPTTGGSGANVLTF
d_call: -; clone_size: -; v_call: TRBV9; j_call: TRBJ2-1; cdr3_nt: TGTGCCAGCAGCGTAGCGGGCAATGAGCAGTTCTTC; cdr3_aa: CASSVAGNEQFF
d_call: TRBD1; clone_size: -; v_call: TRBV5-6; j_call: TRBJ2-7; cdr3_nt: TGTGCCAGCAGCTGGTGGATGGACAGGGGCTACGAGCAGTACTTC; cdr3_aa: CASSWWMDRGYEQYF
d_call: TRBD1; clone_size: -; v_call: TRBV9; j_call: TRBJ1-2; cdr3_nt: TGTGCCAGCAGCGTCGGACAGGGGAACTATGGCTACACCTTC; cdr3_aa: CASSVGQGNYGYTF
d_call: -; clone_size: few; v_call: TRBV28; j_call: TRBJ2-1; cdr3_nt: TGTGCCAGCAGTTTTAAAGCGTATGAGCAGTTCTTC; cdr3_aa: CASSFKAYEQFF